These 14 T cell receptor beta chains were all obtained from the same sample, sequenced in a study of T cells in narcolepsy. Assay used: immunoSEQ multiplex PCR; TCRdb lists only in-frame clones, some missing. The table lists around 30,000 clones, around 78% of them singletons. Source material: CD45RA- memory CD4+ T cells from PBMCs. The receptors stem from a human donor with narcolepsy.

This rearrangement joins TRBV2 to TRBJ1-1; weak D call: TRBD1 (6 bases). This CDR3 has 15 amino acids. In germline, CDR1 is SNHLY, CDR2 FYNNEI. V lost 7 bases and J lost 2, with 17 bases in between. CDR3 nucleotides: TGTGCCAGCACCCCGGGGGGGCGCCTTAACACTGAAGCTTTCTTT. It yields the protein CASTPGGRLNTEAFF.

The rearrangement uses TRBV19 and TRBJ1-2; TRBD1 matches at 10 bases. Germline loops: CDR1 LNHDA, CDR2 SQIVND (reference sequence). This CDR3 is built from 16 residues. Trimming at V came to 5 bases and at J to 2 bases, leaving 8 bases not matched to a gene. CDR3 in amino acids: CASSASRQGANYGYTF. For the CDR3, the DNA is TGTGCCAGTAGTGCCTCTCGACAGGGGGCGAACTATGGCTACACCTTC.

The rearrangement uses TRBV7-3 and TRBJ2-1, with 7 nucleotides matching TRBD2. Germline V gives CDR1 SGHTA, CDR2 FQGTGA. V lost 6 bases and J lost 10; bases outside the gene matches: 9. The CDR3 runs 13 residues. For the CDR3, the DNA is TGTGCCAGCAGTTCAACCCCGGGACTAGAGCAGTTCTTC. Its protein product is CASSSTPGLEQFF. Together with reference TRBV7-3 and TRBJ2-1, the CDR3 gives the full variable domain: GAGVSQTPSNKVTEKGKYVELRCDPISGHTALYWYRQSLGQGPEFLIYFQGTGAADDSGLPNDRFFAVRPEGSVSTLKIQRTERGDSAVYLCASSSTPGLEQFFGPGTRLTVL.

The V and J genes are TRBV6-5 and TRBJ2-7; D might be TRBD1 or TRBD2, each matching 5 bases. V lost 5 bases, J lost 3 bases, and 14 bases lay in between. This CDR3 comprises 14 residues. Germline V gene lookup returns CDR1 MNHEY and CDR2 SVGAGI. The CDR3 region has the DNA TGTGCCAGCAGTGGCCGGGACGGAGGCTACGAGCAGTACTTC. This sequence encodes CASSGRDGGYEQYF.

This chain uses TRBV18 with TRBJ2-5; tentatively, D is TRBD2 (7 bases). The CDR3 has 15 amino acids. Trimming pared 5 bases from V and 5 bases from J, leaving 18 bases between. Germline loops: CDR1 KGHSH, CDR2 LQKENI. The CDR3 sequence: CASSARGAPSETQYF. CDR3 sequence (DNA): TGTGCCAGCTCAGCCCGGGGGGCCCCTTCGGAGACCCAGTACTTC. The full variable domain, with the rest looked up from reference TRBV18 and TRBJ2-5, is NAGVMQNPRHLVRRRGQEARLRCSPMKGHSHVYWYRQLPEEGLKFMVYLQKENIIDESGMPKERFSAEFPKEGPSILRIQQVVRGDSAAYFCASSARGAPSETQYFGPGTRLLVL.

Here the CDR3 reads CASSLTGQGKKLFF. In DNA, the CDR3 is TGTGCCAGCAGCCTGACAGGTCAGGGAAAAAAACTGTTTTTT. The chain links TRBV2 to TRBJ1-4, with D possibly TRBD1 on 6 matching bases. Between the trimmed V and J ends, which lost 6 bases and 9 bases, there was a span of 17 bases. Per the germline V gene, CDR1 is SNHLY and CDR2 is FYNNEI. This CDR3 contains 14 residues.

J is TRBJ1-3 and V is TRBV18; no clear D. Germline CDR1 and CDR2: KGHSH and LQKENI. The CDR3 covers 14 residues. V was pared by 3 bases and J by 2 bases, with 8 bases between. CDR3 in DNA: TGTGCCAGCTCACCGGCCCATGCTGGAAACACCATATATTTT. Protein sequence: CASSPAHAGNTIYF.

The chain recombines TRBV5-1 with TRBJ1-2; D may be TRBD1 (5 bases). V was cut by 2 bases and J by 6 bases, with 8 bases left in between. Germline V gene data show CDR1 as SGHRS and CDR2 as YFSETQ. The CDR3 is 12 residues long. CDR3 in DNA: TGCGCCAGCAGCTTCAGCAGGGATGGCTACACCTTC. It specifies CASSFSRDGYTF.

This clone was recorded once. The rearrangement links TRBV7-6 to TRBJ2-2; possibly TRBD2 for D (6 bases). The V end was cut by 5 bases, the J end by 5 bases, with 21 bases between. The CDR3 loop spans 17 amino acids. Looked up from germline, CDR1 is SGHVS and CDR2 is FNYEAQ. CDR3 nucleotide sequence: TGTGCCAGCAGCCCCGCCGGGACTGTGGGGGTGACCGGGGAGCTGTTTTTT. Residues: CASSPAGTVGVTGELFF. Full variable domain (missing parts from reference TRBV7-6 and TRBJ2-2): GAGVSQSPRYKVTKRGQDVALRCDPISGHVSLYWYRQALGQGPEFLTYFNYEAQQDKSGLPNDRFSAERPEGSISTLTIQRTEQRDSAMYRCASSPAGTVGVTGELFFGEGSRLTVL.

The V and J genes are TRBV18 and TRBJ2-5, with D perhaps TRBD2 (5 bases). Trimming took 2 bases from V and 4 from J, leaving 8 bases between them. The CDR3 length is 13 residues. CDR1 is KGHSH, CDR2 LQKENI, per germline. The CDR3 DNA reads TGTGCCAGCTCACCAGGGCGGGCAGAGACCCAGTACTTC. Its protein is CASSPGRAETQYF.

This sequence joins TRBV6-1 and TRBJ2-3; TRBD2 is a possible D gene (5 bases). CDR1 and CDR2 from the germline V gene are MNHNS and SASEGT. This CDR3 has 14 amino acids. Trimming removed 8 bases from V and 4 bases from J, with 16 bases in between. The CDR3 spells CASGSGPAADTQYF. The CDR3 coding sequence is TGTGCCAGCGGGAGCGGCCCTGCTGCAGATACGCAGTATTTT.

In this sample, this clone turned up once. This chain joins TRBV2 and TRBJ2-1; 10 positions agree with TRBD2. V lost 4 bases, J lost 6 bases, and 3 bases stayed unmatched. The CDR3 length is 14 residues. Germline lookup yields CDR1 SNHLY and CDR2 FYNNEI. The CDR3 DNA follows: TGTGCCAGCAGTGGGACTAGCGGTAGCAATGAGCAGTTCTTC. Its protein is CASSGTSGSNEQFF.

The V call is TRBV18, the J call TRBJ2-3; D is unresolved. Germline V CDR1 and CDR2: KGHSH, LQKENI. The germline V and J ends were trimmed by 5 bases and 3 bases, with 12 bases remaining between them. CDR3 size: 14 residues. For the CDR3, the DNA is TGTGCCAGCTCAGGGCTGCGGCGGACAGATACGCAGTATTTT. The encoded protein is CASSGLRRTDTQYF.

This clone was counted once. The rearrangement uses TRBV6-1 and TRBJ1-5; D is ambiguous. The V end was cut by 3 bases, the J end by 0 bases, with 9 bases between. The CDR3 runs to 15 residues. Germline CDR1 is MNHNS and CDR2 is SASEGT. CDR3 nucleotide sequence: TGTGCCAGCAGTGATGAGTGGCTTAGCAATCAGCCCCAGCATTTT. Translating gives CASSDEWLSNQPQHF.